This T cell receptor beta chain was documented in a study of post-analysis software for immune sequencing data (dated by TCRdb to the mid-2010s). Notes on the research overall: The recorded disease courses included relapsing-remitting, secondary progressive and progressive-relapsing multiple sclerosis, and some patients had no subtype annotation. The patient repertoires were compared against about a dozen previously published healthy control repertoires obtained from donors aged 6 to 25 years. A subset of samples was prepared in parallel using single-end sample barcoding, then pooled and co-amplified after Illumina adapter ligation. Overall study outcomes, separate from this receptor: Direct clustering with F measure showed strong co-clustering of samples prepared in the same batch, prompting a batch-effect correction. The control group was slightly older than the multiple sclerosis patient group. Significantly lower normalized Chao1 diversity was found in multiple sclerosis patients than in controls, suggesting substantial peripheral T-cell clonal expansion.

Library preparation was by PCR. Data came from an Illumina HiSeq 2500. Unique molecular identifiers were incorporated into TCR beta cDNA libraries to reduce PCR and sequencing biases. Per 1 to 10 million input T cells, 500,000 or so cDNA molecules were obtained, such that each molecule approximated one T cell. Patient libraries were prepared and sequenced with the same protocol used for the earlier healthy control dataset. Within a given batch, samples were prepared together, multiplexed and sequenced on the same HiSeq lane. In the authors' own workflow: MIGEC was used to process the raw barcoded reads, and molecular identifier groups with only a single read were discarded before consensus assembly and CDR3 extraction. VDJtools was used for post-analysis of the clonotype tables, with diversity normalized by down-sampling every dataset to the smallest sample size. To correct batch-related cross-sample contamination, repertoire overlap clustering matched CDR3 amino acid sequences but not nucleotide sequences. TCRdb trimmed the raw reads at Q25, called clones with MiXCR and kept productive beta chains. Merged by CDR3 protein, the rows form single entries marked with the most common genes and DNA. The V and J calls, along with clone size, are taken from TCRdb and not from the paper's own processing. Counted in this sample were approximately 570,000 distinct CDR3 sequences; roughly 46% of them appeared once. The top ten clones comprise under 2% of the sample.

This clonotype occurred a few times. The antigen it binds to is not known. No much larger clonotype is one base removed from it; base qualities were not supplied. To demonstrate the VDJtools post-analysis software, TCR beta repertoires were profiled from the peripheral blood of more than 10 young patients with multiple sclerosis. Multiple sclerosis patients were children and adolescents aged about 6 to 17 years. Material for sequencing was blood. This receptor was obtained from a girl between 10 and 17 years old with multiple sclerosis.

The DNA reads as follows: TGTGCCAGCAGGGGGCCACTTAGCGGGAGGGCCTACGAGCAGTACTTC. Translated, it gives CASRGPLSGRAYEQYF. The sequence is built from TRBV2 and TRBJ2-7; TRBD2 lines up with 11 middle nucleotides. The CDR3 holds 16 amino acids from the cysteine to the phenylalanine. Only the CDR3 portion is preserved as DNA: 48 bases, with reading frame beginning at the first base. For this chain, trimming is 6 bases at the V end and 2 bases at the J end, and the number of junction bases without a gene match is 9. Based on the germline V gene, the CDR1 and CDR2 sequences are SNHLY and FYNNEI.